The present entry profiles one T cell receptor beta chain with its context. The method was immunoSEQ multiplex PCR; TCRdb's version includes in-frame clones alone and lacks a portion of them. The sample has hundreds of thousands of clones; about 85% are singletons. The data were taken from a study of blood T cell repertoires in COVID-19. Study-wide background: Italy, Spain and the United States were the sources of the convalescent and acute COVID-19 samples.

The CDR3 contains 13 residues. V was pared by 5 bases and J by 6 bases, with 14 bases between. CDR1 and CDR2 (germline): MNHEY, SMNVEV (reference sequence). Participants were placed into cohorts based on the clinical history they reported. Cohort 3 recovery required two negative PCRs, clearance, or symptom resolution. The material sequenced was PBMCs or T cells enriched from blood (not recorded which). V and J are TRBV27 and TRBJ2-7, with a possible D match to TRBD1 (7 bases). The receptor comes from a woman aged 45-60 years who had recovered from COVID-19. The CDR3: CASSLGQEGEQYF. DNA of the CDR3: TGTGCCAGCAGTCTCGGACAGGAGGGCGAGCAGTACTTC.